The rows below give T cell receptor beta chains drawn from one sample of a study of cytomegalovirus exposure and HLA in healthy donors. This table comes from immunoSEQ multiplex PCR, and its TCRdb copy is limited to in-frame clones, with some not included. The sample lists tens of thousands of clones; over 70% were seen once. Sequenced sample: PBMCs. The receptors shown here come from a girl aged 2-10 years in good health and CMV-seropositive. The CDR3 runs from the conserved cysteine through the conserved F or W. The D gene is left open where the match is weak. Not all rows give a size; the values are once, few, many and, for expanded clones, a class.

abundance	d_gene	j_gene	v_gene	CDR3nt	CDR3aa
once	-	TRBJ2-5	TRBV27	TGTGCCAGCAGTTTGGGTATCGGTGACTTAAGTGGCCAGTACTTC	CASSLGIGDLSGQYF
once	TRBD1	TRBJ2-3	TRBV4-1	TGCGCCAGCAGCGAGGGGGCCGAATACCCGGGTACGCAGTATTTT	CASSEGAEYPGTQYF
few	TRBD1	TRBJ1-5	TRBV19	TGTGCCAGTAGCGCCCGACAGGGGGGTAATCAGCCCCAGCATTTT	CASSARQGGNQPQHF
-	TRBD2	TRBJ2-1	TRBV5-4	TGTGCCAGCAGCGGGGGACTAGCCTATGAGCAGTTCTTC	CASSGGLAYEQFF
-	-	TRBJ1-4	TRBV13	TGTGCCAGCAGCTTAGAGTTCAGGTCAGGGCTTCGTGAAAAACTGTTTTTT	CASSLEFRSGLREKLFF
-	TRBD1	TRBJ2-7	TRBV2	TGTGCCAGCAGTGAAGCGATCCCGGGACAGGGGGCTTCCGAGCAGTACTTC	CASSEAIPGQGASEQYF
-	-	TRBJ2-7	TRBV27	TGTGCCAGCAGTTTAGGGAGCGAGCAGTACTTC	CASSLGSEQYF
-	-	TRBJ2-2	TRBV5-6	TGTGCCAGCAGCTTGGTTGCGGGGACGGGCGGGGAGCTGTTTTTT	CASSLVAGTGGELFF
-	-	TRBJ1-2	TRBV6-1	TGTGCCAGCAGGGCAGGGGACTATGGCTACACCTTC	CASRAGDYGYTF
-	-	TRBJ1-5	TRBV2	TGTGCCAGCACCAAAAAGGGGGATAGCAATCAGCCCCAGCATTTT	CASTKKGDSNQPQHF
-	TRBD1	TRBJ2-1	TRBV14	TGTGCCAGCAGCCAAGTGCGGACAGGGAATGAGCAGTTCTTC	CASSQVRTGNEQFF
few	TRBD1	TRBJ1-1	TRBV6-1	TGTGCCAGCAGTGAAGCAAGGGGGCGAACTGAAGCTTTCTTT	CASSEARGRTEAFF
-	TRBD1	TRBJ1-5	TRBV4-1	TGCGCCAGCAGCCAAGATCAGGGGGACAATCAGCCCCAGCATTTT	CASSQDQGDNQPQHF
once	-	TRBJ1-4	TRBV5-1	TGCGCCAGCAGCTCACAAGAAACAGCATACTCCACAACTAATGAAAAACTGTTTTTT	CASSSQETAYSTTNEKLFF
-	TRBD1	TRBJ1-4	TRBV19	TGTGCCAGTAGTCCCGGGACAGCTTTCGGTGAAAAACTGTTTTTT	CASSPGTAFGEKLFF
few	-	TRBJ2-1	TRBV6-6	TGTGCCAGCAGACTACTAAGGGAAACAGGCAATGAGCAGTTCTTC	CASRLLRETGNEQFF
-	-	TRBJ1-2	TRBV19	TGTGCCAGTAGGAATATTGACAGGCTCGATGGCTACACCTTC	CASRNIDRLDGYTF
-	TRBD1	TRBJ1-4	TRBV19	TGTGCCAGTAGGCCGGGGACAGGGGATAATGAAAAACTGTTTTTT	CASRPGTGDNEKLFF
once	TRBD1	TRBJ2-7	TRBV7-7	TGTGCCAGCAGCTCCCCGGGACAGTTTTACGAGCAGTACTTC	CASSSPGQFYEQYF
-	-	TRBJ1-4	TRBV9	TGTGCCAGCAGCCAATTAGGGAGCCTTAATGAAAAACTGTTTTTT	CASSQLGSLNEKLFF
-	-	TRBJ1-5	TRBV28	TGTGCCAGCAGTCCTAGACAGGTGGTCCAGCCCCAGCATTTT	CASSPRQVVQPQHF
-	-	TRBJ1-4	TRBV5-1	TGCGCCAGCAGCTTGCAGGCAGGATGGAATGAAAAACTGTTTTTT	CASSLQAGWNEKLFF
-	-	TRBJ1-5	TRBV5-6	TGTGCCAGCAGCTCGGGGGATCAGCCCCAGCATTTT	CASSSGDQPQHF
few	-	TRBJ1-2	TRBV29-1	TGCAGCGTTGTTATACAGGGCAGCTATGGCTACACCTTC	CSVVIQGSYGYTF
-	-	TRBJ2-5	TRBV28	TGTGCCAGCGGGATCTGGCGGGATAAAGAGACCCAGTACTTC	CASGIWRDKETQYF
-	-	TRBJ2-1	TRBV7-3	TGTGCCAGCAGCCGACTAGGAGTGGGTGAGCAGTTCTTC	CASSRLGVGEQFF
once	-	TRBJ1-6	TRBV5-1	TGCGCCAGCAGCTTGGCCCCCACAGGGAATTCACCCCTCCACTTT	CASSLAPTGNSPLHF
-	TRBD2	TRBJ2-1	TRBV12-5	TGTGCTAGTGGTTTTACTAGCGGGTTCTACAATGAGCAGTTCTTC	CASGFTSGFYNEQFF
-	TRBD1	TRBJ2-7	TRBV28	TGTGCCAGCAGGGGGTCCGGGACAGGGGGCGGGCAGTACTTC	CASRGSGTGGGQYF
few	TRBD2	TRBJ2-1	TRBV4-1	TGCGCCAGCAGCCAAGATCCTAGCGGGAGTATTGATGAGCAGTTCTTC	CASSQDPSGSIDEQFF
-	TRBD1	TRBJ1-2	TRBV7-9	TGTGCCAGCAGCCCGGGACAGGGGACACATGGCTACACCTTC	CASSPGQGTHGYTF
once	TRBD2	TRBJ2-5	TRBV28	TGTGCCAGCAGGGAGACTAGCGGGGACGCGGAGACCCAGTACTTC	CASRETSGDAETQYF
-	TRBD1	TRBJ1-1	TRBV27	TGTGCCAGCAGTTTGGGGACAGGGAAGACTGAAGCTTTCTTT	CASSLGTGKTEAFF
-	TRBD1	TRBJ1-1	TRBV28	TGTGCCAGCAGTCCGCGCAGGGGGTGGAATACTGAAGCTTTCTTT	CASSPRRGWNTEAFF
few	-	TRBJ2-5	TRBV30	TGTGCCTGGAGTGCGACAGGTCCCGAGACCCAGTACTTC	CAWSATGPETQYF
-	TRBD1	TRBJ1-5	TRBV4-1	TGCGCCAGCAGCCACGATCGACAGGGGAATCAGCCCCAGCATTTT	CASSHDRQGNQPQHF
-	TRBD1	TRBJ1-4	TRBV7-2	TGTGCCAGCAGCTTAATGACAGGGAGGCATGAAAAACTGTTTTTT	CASSLMTGRHEKLFF
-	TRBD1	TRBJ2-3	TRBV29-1	TGCAGCGTTGGATTAGGACAGGGGGAGCCAGATACGCAGTATTTT	CSVGLGQGEPDTQYF
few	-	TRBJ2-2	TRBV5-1	TGCGCCAGCAGCTTGCTTTCCAGGGGCACCGGGGAGCTGTTTTTT	CASSLLSRGTGELFF
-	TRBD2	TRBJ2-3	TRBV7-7	TGTGCTAGCAGCCCCGGGACTAGCGTAGCAGATACGCAGTATTTT	CASSPGTSVADTQYF
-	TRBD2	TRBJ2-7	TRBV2	TGTGCCAGCGCCCGGGGACTAGCGGGCTCCTACGAGCAGTACTTC	CASARGLAGSYEQYF
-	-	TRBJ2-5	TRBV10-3	TGTGCCACTAGTGGGACTGTTGAGACCCAGTACTTC	CATSGTVETQYF
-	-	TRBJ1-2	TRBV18	TGTGCCAGCTCACCAGAAAGGTCCCGACTAACTACCTACACCTTC	CASSPERSRLTTYTF
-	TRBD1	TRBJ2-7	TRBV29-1	TGCAGCGTAGGACAGACAGGGGCAGGGGAGCAGTACTTC	CSVGQTGAGEQYF
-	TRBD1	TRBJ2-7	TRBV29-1	TGCAGCGTTGGGGACAGGGGCCACTCCTACGAGCAGTACTTC	CSVGDRGHSYEQYF